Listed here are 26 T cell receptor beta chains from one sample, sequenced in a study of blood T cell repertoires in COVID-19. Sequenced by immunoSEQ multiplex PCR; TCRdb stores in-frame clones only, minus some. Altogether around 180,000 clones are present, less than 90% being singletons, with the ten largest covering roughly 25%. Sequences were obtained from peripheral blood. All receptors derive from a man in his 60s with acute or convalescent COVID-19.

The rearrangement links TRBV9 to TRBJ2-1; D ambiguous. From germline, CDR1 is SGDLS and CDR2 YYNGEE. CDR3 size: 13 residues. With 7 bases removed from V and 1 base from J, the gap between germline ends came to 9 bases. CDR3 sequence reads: CASSATSYNEQFF. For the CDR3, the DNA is TGTGCCAGCTCTGCTACTTCCTACAATGAGCAGTTCTTC.

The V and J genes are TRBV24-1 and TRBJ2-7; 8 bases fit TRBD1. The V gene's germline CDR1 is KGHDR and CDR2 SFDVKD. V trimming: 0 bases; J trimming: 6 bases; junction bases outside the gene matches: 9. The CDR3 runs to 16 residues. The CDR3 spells CATSDLQGRGQCEQYV. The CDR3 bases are TGTGCCACCAGTGATTTGCAGGGCAGGGGGCAATGCGAGCAGTACGTC.

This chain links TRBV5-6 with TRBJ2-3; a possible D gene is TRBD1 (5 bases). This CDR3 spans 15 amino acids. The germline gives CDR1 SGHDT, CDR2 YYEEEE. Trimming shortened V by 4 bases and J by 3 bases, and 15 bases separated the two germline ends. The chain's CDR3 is CASSRLRVETDTQYF. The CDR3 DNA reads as TGTGCCAGCAGCCGCCTCAGGGTTGAAACAGATACGCAGTATTTT. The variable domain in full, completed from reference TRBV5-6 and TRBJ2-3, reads DAGVTQSPTHLIKTRGQQVTLRCSPKSGHDTVSWYQQALGQGPQFIFQYYEEEERQRGNFPDRFSGHQFPNYSSELNVNALLLGDSALYLCASSRLRVETDTQYFGPGTRLTVL.

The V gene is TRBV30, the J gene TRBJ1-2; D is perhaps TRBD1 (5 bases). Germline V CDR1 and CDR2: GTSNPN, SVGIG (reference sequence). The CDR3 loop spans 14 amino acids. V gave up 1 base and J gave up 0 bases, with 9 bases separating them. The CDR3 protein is CAWSDRGANYGYTF. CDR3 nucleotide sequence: TGTGCCTGGAGTGACCGGGGGGCTAACTATGGCTACACCTTC. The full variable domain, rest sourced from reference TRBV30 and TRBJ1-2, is SQTIHQWPATLVQPVGSPLSLECTVEGTSNPNLYWYRQAAGRGLQLLFYSVGIGQISSEVPQNLSASRPQDRQFILSSKKLLLSDSGFYLCAWSDRGANYGYTFGSGTRLTVV.

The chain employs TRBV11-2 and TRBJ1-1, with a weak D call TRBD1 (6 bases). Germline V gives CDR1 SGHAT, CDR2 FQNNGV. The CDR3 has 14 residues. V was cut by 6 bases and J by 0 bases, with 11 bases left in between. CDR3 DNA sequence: TGTGCCAGCAGTCAGGGGTTAATGAACACTGAAGCTTTCTTT. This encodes CASSQGLMNTEAFF.

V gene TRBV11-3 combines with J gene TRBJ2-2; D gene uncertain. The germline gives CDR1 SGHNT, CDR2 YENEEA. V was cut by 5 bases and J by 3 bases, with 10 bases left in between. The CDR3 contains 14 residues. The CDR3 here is CASSPSSDTGELFF. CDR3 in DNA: TGTGCCAGCAGCCCATCGAGCGACACCGGGGAGCTGTTTTTT.

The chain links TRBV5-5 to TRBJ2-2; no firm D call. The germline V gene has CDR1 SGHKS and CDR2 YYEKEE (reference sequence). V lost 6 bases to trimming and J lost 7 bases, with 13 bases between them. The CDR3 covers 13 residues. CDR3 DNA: TGTGCCAGCAACGCCGACCCGGGCGGGGAGCTGTTTTTT. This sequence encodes CASNADPGGELFF.

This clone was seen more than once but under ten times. The CDR3 is CASSEALPSRWRAYEQYF. The CDR3 coding sequence is TGTGCCAGCAGTGAAGCGCTTCCTAGCCGCTGGCGAGCCTACGAGCAGTACTTC. The J gene is TRBJ2-7, the V gene TRBV2; D may be TRBD2 (5 bases). The CDR3 is 18 residues long. Trimming left V 0 bases short and J 2 bases short, with 20 bases between. CDR1 and CDR2 from the germline V gene are SNHLY and FYNNEI.

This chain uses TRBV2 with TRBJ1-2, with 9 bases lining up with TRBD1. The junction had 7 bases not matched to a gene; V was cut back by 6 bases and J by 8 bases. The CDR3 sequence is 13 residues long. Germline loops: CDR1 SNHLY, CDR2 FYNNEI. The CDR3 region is CASSYRGLGGYTF. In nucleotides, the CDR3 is TGTGCCAGCAGCTACAGGGGGCTGGGGGGCTACACCTTC.

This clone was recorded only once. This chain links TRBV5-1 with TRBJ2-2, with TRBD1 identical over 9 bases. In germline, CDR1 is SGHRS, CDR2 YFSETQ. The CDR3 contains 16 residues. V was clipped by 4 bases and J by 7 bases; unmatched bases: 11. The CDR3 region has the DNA TGCGCCAGCAGCCCCAACTTACAGGGGGCAGACGGGGAGCTGTTTTTT. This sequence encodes CASSPNLQGADGELFF.

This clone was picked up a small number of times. DNA for the CDR3: TGTGCCAGCAGTTTATCTGGGGCTCTCTATGGCTACACCTTC. Its protein product is CASSLSGALYGYTF. The chain uses TRBV27 and TRBJ1-2; tentatively, D is TRBD1 (5 bases). From germline, CDR1 is MNHEY and CDR2 SMNVEV (reference sequence). The CDR3 extends over 14 amino acids. Trimming removed 0 bases at V and 4 bases at J, with 9 bases between.

The CDR3: CASSEEGRGGGYTF. The CDR3 nucleotides read TGTGCCAGCAGTGAAGAGGGGCGCGGTGGTGGCTACACCTTC. This chain uses TRBV2 with TRBJ1-2, with D perhaps TRBD1 (5 bases). This CDR3 has 14 amino acids. Germline V lookup: CDR1 SNHLY, CDR2 FYNNEI. The ends were cut back, 1 base at V and 7 bases at J, with 13 bases in the middle. Variable domain in full (rest from reference TRBV2 and TRBJ1-2): EPEVTQTPSHQVTQMGQEVILRCVPISNHLYFYWYRQILGQKVEFLVSFYNNEISEKSEIFDDQFSVERPDGSNFTLKIRSTKLEDSAMYFCASSEEGRGGGYTFGSGTRLTVV.

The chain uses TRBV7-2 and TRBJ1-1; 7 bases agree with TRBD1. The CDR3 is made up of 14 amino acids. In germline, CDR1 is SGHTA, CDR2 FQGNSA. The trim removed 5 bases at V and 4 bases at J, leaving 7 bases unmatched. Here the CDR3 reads CASSQDRVTTEAFF. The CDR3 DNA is TGTGCCAGCAGCCAAGACAGGGTAACCACTGAAGCTTTCTTT.

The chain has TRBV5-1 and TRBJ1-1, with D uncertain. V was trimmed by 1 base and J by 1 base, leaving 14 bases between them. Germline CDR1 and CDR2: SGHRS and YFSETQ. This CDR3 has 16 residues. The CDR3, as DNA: TGCGCCAGCAGCTTGTTTCTAACAGACCCGAACACTGAAGCTTTCTTT. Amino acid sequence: CASSLFLTDPNTEAFF.

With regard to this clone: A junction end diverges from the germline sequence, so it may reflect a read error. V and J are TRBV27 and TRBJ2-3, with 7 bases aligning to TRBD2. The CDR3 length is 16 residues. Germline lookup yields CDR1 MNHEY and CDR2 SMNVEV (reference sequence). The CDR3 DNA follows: TGTGCCAGCAGTATATCACTAGCGACTTTTCCAGATACGCAGTATTTT. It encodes CASSISLATFPDTQYF.

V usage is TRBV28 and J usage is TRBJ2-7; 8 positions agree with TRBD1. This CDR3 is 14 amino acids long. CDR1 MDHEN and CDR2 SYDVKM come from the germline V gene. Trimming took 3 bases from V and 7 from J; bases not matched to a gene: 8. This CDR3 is CASSFEDRVAEQYV. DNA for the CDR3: TGTGCCAGCAGTTTCGAGGACAGGGTAGCGGAGCAGTACGTC.

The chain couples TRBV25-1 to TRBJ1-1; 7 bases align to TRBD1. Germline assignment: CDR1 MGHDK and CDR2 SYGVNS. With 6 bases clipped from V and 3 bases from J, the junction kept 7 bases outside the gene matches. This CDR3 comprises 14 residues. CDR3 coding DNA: TGTGCCAGCAGCTACAGGGGCATGGACACTGAAGCTTTCTTT. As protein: CASSYRGMDTEAFF.

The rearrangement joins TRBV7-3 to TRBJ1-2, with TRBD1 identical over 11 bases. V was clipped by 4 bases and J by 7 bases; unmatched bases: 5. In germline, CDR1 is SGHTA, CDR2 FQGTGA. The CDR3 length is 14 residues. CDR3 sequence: CASSSDRGLSGYTF. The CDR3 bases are TGTGCCAGCAGCTCGGACAGGGGGCTCTCTGGCTACACCTTC.

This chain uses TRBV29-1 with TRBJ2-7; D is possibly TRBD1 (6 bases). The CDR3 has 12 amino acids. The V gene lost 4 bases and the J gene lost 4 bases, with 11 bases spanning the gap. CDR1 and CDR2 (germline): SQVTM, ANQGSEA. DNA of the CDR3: TGCAGCGTTGGGCTGGACAGTTACGAGCAGTACTTC. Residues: CSVGLDSYEQYF.

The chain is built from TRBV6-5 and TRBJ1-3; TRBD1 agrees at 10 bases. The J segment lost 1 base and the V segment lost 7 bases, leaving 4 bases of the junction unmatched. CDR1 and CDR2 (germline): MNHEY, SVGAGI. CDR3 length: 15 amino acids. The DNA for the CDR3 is TGTGCCAGCACCAGACAGGGGGCATCTGGAAACACCATATATTTT. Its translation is CASTRQGASGNTIYF.

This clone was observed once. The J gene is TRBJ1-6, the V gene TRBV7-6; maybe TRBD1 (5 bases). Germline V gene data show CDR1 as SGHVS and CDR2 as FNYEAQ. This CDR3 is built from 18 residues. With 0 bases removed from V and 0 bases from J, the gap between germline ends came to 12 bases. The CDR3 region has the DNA TGTGCCAGCAGCTTAGCAGGCAGGGTCGGCTCCTATAATTCACCCCTCCACTTT. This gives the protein CASSLAGRVGSYNSPLHF.

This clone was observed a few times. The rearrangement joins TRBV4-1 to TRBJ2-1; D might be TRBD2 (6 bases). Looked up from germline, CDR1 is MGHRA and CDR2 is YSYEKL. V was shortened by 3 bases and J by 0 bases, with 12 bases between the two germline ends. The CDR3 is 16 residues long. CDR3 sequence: CASSQSPGSSYNEQFF. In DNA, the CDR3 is TGCGCCAGCAGCCAGAGCCCCGGGAGCTCCTACAATGAGCAGTTCTTC.

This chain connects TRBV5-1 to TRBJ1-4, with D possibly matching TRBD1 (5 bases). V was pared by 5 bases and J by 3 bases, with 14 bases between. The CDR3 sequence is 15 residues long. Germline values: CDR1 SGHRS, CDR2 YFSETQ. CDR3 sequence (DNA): TGCGCCAGCAGTTACACAGGAGCTTCTAATGAAAAACTGTTTTTT. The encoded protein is CASSYTGASNEKLFF.

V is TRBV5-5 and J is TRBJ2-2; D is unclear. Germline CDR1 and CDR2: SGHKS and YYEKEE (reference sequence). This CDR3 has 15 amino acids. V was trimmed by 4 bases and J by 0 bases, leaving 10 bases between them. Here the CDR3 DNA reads TGTGCCAGCAGCGCGTTCGCGTCGAACACCGGGGAGCTGTTTTTT. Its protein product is CASSAFASNTGELFF.

In nucleotides, the CDR3 is TGCGCCAGCAGCTTGGCTACGAGTGGCACCGGGGAGCTGTTTTTT. It specifies CASSLATSGTGELFF. This chain connects TRBV5-1 to TRBJ2-2; D is uncertain. Germline V CDR1 and CDR2: SGHRS, YFSETQ. CDR3 size: 15 residues. V was trimmed by 0 bases and J by 4 bases, leaving 10 bases between them.

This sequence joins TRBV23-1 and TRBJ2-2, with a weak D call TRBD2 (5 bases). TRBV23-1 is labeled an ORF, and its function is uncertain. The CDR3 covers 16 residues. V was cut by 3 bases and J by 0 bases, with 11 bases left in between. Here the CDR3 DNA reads TGCGCCAGCAGTCAGCGTAAGCGGACGAACACCGGGGAGCTGTTTTTT. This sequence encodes CASSQRKRTNTGELFF.